This entry features one T cell receptor (beta chain) sequence. Germline-derived CDR1 and CDR2 are MGHRA and YSYEKL. The CDR3 is 15 residues long. Trimming shortened V by 5 bases and J by 2 bases, and 15 bases separated the two germline ends. TCRdb independently ran MiXCR on the RT-PCR reads; one entry per CDR3 protein. The sample includes about 700,000 distinct CDR3 sequences, approximately 15% seen only once; the top ten take roughly 4%. The material sequenced was memory CD4+ T cells from blood. The chain recombines TRBV4-1 with TRBJ1-1; possible D gene TRBD1, 6 bases. The clonotype was recovered from a female donor in good health, serving as a healthy control. The CDR3 coding sequence is TGCGCCAGCAGCATCCCAGGGGCCCAAAACACTGAAGCTTTCTTT. The encoded protein is CASSIPGAQNTEAFF.